These 27 T cell receptor beta chains were sequenced from one sample in a study of memory CD4+ T cells and cytomegalovirus serostatus. TCRdb keeps only in-frame clones here, not all; method: immunoSEQ multiplex PCR. The sample has tens of thousands of clones, roughly 76% seen once. The sort gate was single viable CD3+CD4+CD8-CD45RO+ cells for memory CD4+ T cells. The sequenced sample consisted of memory CD4+ T cells from blood. The receptors come from an adult in good health and CMV-seropositive.

This clone was seen a few times. V and J are TRBV29-1 and TRBJ1-2; a weak D match, TRBD1 (6 bases). The V and J ends lost 6 bases and 7 bases respectively, with 15 bases between them. The germline V gene encodes CDR1 SQVTM and CDR2 ANQGSEA. The CDR3 consists of 12 residues. CDR3 DNA sequence: TGCAGCGTCTCGGACAGTTCAACTGGCTACACCTTC. Translating gives CSVSDSSTGYTF.

This chain uses TRBV7-2 with TRBJ2-1; D perhaps matches TRBD1 (5 bases). V was clipped by 5 bases and J by 3 bases, with 17 bases between them. Looked up from germline, CDR1 is SGHTA and CDR2 is FQGNSA. The CDR3 extends over 16 amino acids. In DNA, the CDR3 is TGTGCCAGCAGCCCCCCGTCCAGGGTCCTCTACAATGAGCAGTTCTTC. Amino acids: CASSPPSRVLYNEQFF.

The gene calls are TRBV10-3 and TRBJ1-1; 8 nucleotides align to TRBD1. The length of the CDR3 is 14 residues. The V segment lost 7 bases and the J segment 1 base; nucleotides outside the gene matches: 5. CDR1 is ENHRY and CDR2 is SYGVKD in the germline V gene. CDR3 sequence (DNA): TGTGCCATCACAAGGACAGGGACGAACACTGAAGCTTTCTTT. This encodes CAITRTGTNTEAFF.

The CDR3 loop is CASSRTRESGELFF. CDR3 coding DNA: TGCGCCAGCAGCCGGACTAGGGAATCCGGGGAGCTGTTTTTT. V and J are TRBV4-1 and TRBJ2-2; 7 bases fit TRBD2. CDR3 size: 14 residues. The germline CDR1 and CDR2 sequences are MGHRA and YSYEKL. Losses at the gene ends were 4 bases for V and 6 bases for J; bases not matched to a gene: 5.

This chain joins TRBV4-1 and TRBJ2-5, with TRBD1 identical over 8 bases. J was trimmed by 7 bases and V by 3 bases; bases with no gene match: 7. CDR3 length: 14 amino acids. The germline gives CDR1 MGHRA, CDR2 YSYEKL. The CDR3 reads CASSQGRGLGTQYF. CDR3 in DNA: TGCGCCAGCAGCCAGGGCAGGGGGCTCGGGACCCAGTACTTC.

The count of this clone is one. CDR3 loop: CATSRPRPIDRVHGYTF. The CDR3 DNA sequence: TGTGCCACCAGCAGACCTAGACCAATAGACAGGGTGCATGGCTACACCTTC. The gene calls are TRBV15 and TRBJ1-2, with 7 bases fitting TRBD1. The CDR3 covers 17 residues. With V trimmed by 2 bases and J by 6 bases, 15 bases remained unmatched. CDR1 LNHNV and CDR2 YYDKDF come from the germline V gene (reference sequence).

In its sample, this clone was seen once. The chain is built from TRBV4-2 and TRBJ2-3; D may be TRBD1 or TRBD2 (5 bases each). There are 15 residues in the CDR3. Germline V gene lookup returns CDR1 LGHNA and CDR2 YNFKEQ. Trimming stripped 1 base from V and 5 bases from J, with 13 bases between. CDR3 in DNA: TGTGCCAGCAGCCAAGGCGGGCAGGGACGAGATACGCAGTATTTT. This codes for CASSQGGQGRDTQYF.

This clone was detected only once. This chain joins TRBV30 and TRBJ2-1, with 11 bases identical to TRBD2. The CDR3 loop spans 13 amino acids. Germline V gives CDR1 GTSNPN, CDR2 SVGIG (reference sequence). The V gene end was trimmed by 0 bases and the J gene end by 10 bases; junction bases not matched to a gene: 2. CDR3 residues: CAWSVLAGGEQFF. CDR3 in DNA: TGTGCCTGGAGTGTGCTAGCGGGGGGAGAGCAGTTCTTC.

This clone has only one observation. CDR3: CASSLIPTGGTSHTQYF. The CDR3 nucleotides read TGTGCCAGCAGCCTTATCCCCACGGGCGGGACCTCCCATACGCAGTATTTT. The V gene is TRBV4-2, the J gene TRBJ2-3; D possibly corresponds to TRBD2 (6 bases). There are 17 residues in the CDR3. V was clipped by 4 bases and J by 7 bases, with 24 bases between them. Germline V gene data show CDR1 as LGHNA and CDR2 as YNFKEQ.

The V call is TRBV30, the J call TRBJ2-5; TRBD2 aligns across 14 bases. CDR1 is GTSNPN, CDR2 SVGIG, per germline (reference sequence). This CDR3 comprises 22 residues. V lost 2 bases, J lost 4 bases, and 24 bases stayed unmatched. Here the CDR3 DNA reads TGTGCCTGGAGTACCTTAGAGGGGACTAGCGGGGGTTGGGACAGTGTAAGAGAGACCCAGTACTTC. This sequence encodes CAWSTLEGTSGGWDSVRETQYF.

The sample holds a few counts of this clone. This chain joins TRBV5-6 and TRBJ1-5; D is ambiguous. CDR3 size: 12 residues. Germline-derived CDR1 and CDR2 are SGHDT and YYEEEE. Between the trimmed V and J ends, which lost 2 bases and 4 bases, there was a span of 4 bases. DNA of the CDR3: TGTGCCAGCAGCTTCTCGAATCAGCCCCAGCATTTT. This translates into CASSFSNQPQHF.

The J gene is TRBJ2-7, the V gene TRBV6-1; TRBD1 aligns across 10 bases. The length of the CDR3 is 12 residues. V lost 10 bases, J lost 2 bases, and 2 bases stayed unmatched. Germline CDR1 is MNHNS and CDR2 is SASEGT. DNA of the CDR3: TGTGCCACGGACAGGGGGACCTACGAGCAGTACTTC. Translation gives CATDRGTYEQYF.

Written as DNA, the CDR3 is TGTGCCAGCAGCTTAACAGGGTGGGGAGATGAGCAGTTCTTC. It is translated as CASSLTGWGDEQFF. V and J are TRBV7-3 and TRBJ2-1; a possible D gene is TRBD2 (5 bases). The CDR3 totals 14 residues. CDR1 SGHTA and CDR2 FQGTGA come from the germline V gene. The V and J ends lost 0 bases and 8 bases respectively, with 11 bases between them. Complete variable domain (other parts from reference TRBV7-3 and TRBJ2-1): GAGVSQTPSNKVTEKGKYVELRCDPISGHTALYWYRQSLGQGPEFLIYFQGTGAADDSGLPNDRFFAVRPEGSVSTLKIQRTERGDSAVYLCASSLTGWGDEQFFGPGTRLTVL.

The chain employs TRBV7-2 and TRBJ1-3, with no clear D. V dropped 2 bases and J dropped 1 base, with 9 bases sitting between them. Per germline, CDR1 SGHTA and CDR2 FQGNSA. The CDR3 covers 15 residues. The CDR3 DNA is TGTGCCAGCAGCTTATTTCCCAAATCTGGAAACACCATATATTTT. Protein sequence: CASSLFPKSGNTIYF.

This sequence joins TRBV5-1 and TRBJ2-2; D is unresolved. The CDR3 totals 16 residues. V shed 0 bases and J shed 4 bases, with 13 bases lying between them. Germline V CDR1 and CDR2: SGHRS, YFSETQ. The CDR3 loop reads CASSLGVTASTGELFF. In DNA, the CDR3 is TGCGCCAGCAGCTTGGGGGTAACCGCCTCCACCGGGGAGCTGTTTTTT.

This sequence joins TRBV5-6 and TRBJ1-3, with D hard to call. The CDR3 is 14 residues long. Trimming left V 0 bases short and J 2 bases short, with 6 bases between. Germline-derived CDR1 and CDR2 are SGHDT and YYEEEE. Here the CDR3 reads CASSLGGTGNTIYF. The CDR3 DNA is TGTGCCAGCAGCTTGGGGGGAACTGGAAACACCATATATTTT.

V usage is TRBV19 and J usage is TRBJ1-5; D uncertain. V lost 5 bases and J lost 4, with 12 bases in between. Germline values: CDR1 LNHDA, CDR2 SQIVND (reference sequence). The CDR3 is 14 amino acids. CDR3 region: CASSLPFANQPQHF. The DNA of the CDR3 is TGTGCCAGTAGTTTACCCTTCGCGAATCAGCCCCAGCATTTT.

The V gene is TRBV20-1, the J gene TRBJ1-2, with no clear D. Per the germline V gene, CDR1 is DFQATT and CDR2 is SNEGSKA (reference sequence). This CDR3 has 10 amino acids. With 6 bases removed from V and 8 bases from J, the gap between germline ends came to 10 bases. The CDR3 DNA reads as TGCAGTGCCCATATTAGGGGCTACACCTTC. It specifies CSAHIRGYTF.

The genes are TRBV7-9 and TRBJ2-7; the D call may be TRBD1 or TRBD2 (6 bases each). V was pared by 6 bases and J by 0 bases, with 21 bases between. The CDR3 spans 17 residues. Germline lookup yields CDR1 SEHNR and CDR2 FQNEAQ (reference sequence). The DNA of the CDR3 is TGTGCCAGCAGTCCCCCCACTGGTGGGGGGCCCTCCTACGAGCAGTACTTC. This sequence encodes CASSPPTGGGPSYEQYF.

The chain combines TRBV18 with TRBJ1-5, with unresolved D. V was pared by 0 bases and J by 2 bases, with 26 bases between. Germline CDR1 is KGHSH and CDR2 is LQKENI. The CDR3 sequence is 21 residues long. CDR3 loop: CASSPPTLGGLDSWGNQPQHF. CDR3 in DNA: TGTGCCAGCTCACCACCGACCCTAGGCGGGCTGGATTCATGGGGCAATCAGCCCCAGCATTTT. Filled out from reference TRBV18 and TRBJ1-5, the complete variable domain reads NAGVMQNPRHLVRRRGQEARLRCSPMKGHSHVYWYRQLPEEGLKFMVYLQKENIIDESGMPKERFSAEFPKEGPSILRIQQVVRGDSAAYFCASSPPTLGGLDSWGNQPQHFGDGTRLSIL.

The chain has TRBV7-2 and TRBJ2-7, with 15 bases fitting TRBD2. This CDR3 contains 18 residues. Germline V lookup: CDR1 SGHTA, CDR2 FQGNSA. V was pared by 5 bases and J by 2 bases, with 10 bases of the junction left unmatched. The CDR3 protein is CASSIGTSGRTTPYEQYF. Here the CDR3 DNA reads TGTGCCAGCAGCATCGGGACTAGCGGGAGGACCACCCCCTACGAGCAGTACTTC.

The chain couples TRBV9 to TRBJ2-3; 7 bases match TRBD2. The CDR3 loop spans 14 amino acids. Germline V gene sequence: CDR1 SGDLS, CDR2 YYNGEE. The V gene end was trimmed by 2 bases and the J gene end by 5 bases; junction bases not matched to a gene: 5. As DNA, the CDR3 is TGTGCCAGCAGCGTGGGGGGGGGAGGAGATACGCAGTATTTT. The encoded protein is CASSVGGGGDTQYF.

In DNA, the CDR3 is TGTGCCAGCAGCTATTCGGGGGGGCGAAAGAATGAGCAGTTCTTC. Amino acid sequence: CASSYSGGRKNEQFF. This chain uses TRBV7-2 with TRBJ2-1, with 8 bases aligning to TRBD2. V lost 4 bases, J lost 7 bases, and 9 bases stayed unmatched. CDR1 is SGHTA, CDR2 FQGNSA, per germline. The CDR3 contains 15 residues.

The chain is built from TRBV28 and TRBJ2-7; 7 bases are a match to TRBD1. The CDR3 covers 15 residues. V lost 6 bases and J lost 3; bases outside the gene matches: 11. Germline V lookup: CDR1 MDHEN, CDR2 SYDVKM. CDR3: CASSARTGLIYEQYF. CDR3 DNA: TGTGCCAGCAGCGCTAGGACAGGCCTAATCTACGAGCAGTACTTC.

This chain joins TRBV5-8 and TRBJ2-7, with D perhaps TRBD1 (6 bases). CDR1 is SGHTS, CDR2 YDEGEE, per germline. This CDR3 region has 13 residues. V shed 2 bases and J shed 6 bases, with 12 bases lying between them. CDR3 coding DNA: TGTGCCAGCAGCTTTGACAGGTCTGGCGAGCAGTACTTC. Translation gives CASSFDRSGEQYF.

The chain uses TRBV4-2 and TRBJ2-4; TRBD2 agrees at 9 bases. The CDR3 sequence is 16 residues long. Germline trimming cut 4 bases from V and 2 bases from J; bases unmatched to any gene: 6. CDR1 LGHNA and CDR2 YNFKEQ come from the germline V gene. This CDR3 is CASSRASGETKNIQYF. In nucleotides, the CDR3 is TGTGCCAGCAGCCGGGCTAGCGGGGAAACCAAAAACATTCAGTACTTC.

V usage is TRBV2 and J usage is TRBJ2-3; D is ambiguous. In germline, CDR1 is SNHLY, CDR2 FYNNEI. V was cut by 6 bases and J by 2 bases, with 6 bases left in between. The CDR3 loop spans 12 amino acids. CDR3 sequence: CASSAYTDTQYF. In DNA, the CDR3 is TGTGCCAGCAGCGCCTACACAGATACGCAGTATTTT.